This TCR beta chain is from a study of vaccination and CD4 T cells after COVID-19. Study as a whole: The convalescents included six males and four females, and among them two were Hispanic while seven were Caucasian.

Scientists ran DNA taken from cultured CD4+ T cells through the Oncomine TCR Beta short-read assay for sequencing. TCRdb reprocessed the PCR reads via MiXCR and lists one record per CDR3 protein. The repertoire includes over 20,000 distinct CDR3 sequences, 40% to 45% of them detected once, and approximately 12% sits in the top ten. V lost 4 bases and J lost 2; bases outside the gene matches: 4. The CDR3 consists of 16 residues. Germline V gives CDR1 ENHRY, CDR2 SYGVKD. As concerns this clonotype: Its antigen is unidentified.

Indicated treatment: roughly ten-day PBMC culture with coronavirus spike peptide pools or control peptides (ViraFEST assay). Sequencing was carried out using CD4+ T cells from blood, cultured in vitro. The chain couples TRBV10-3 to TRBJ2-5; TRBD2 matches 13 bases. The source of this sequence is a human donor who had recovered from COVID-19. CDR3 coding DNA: TGTGCCATCAGTGCCGGACTAGCGGGGGTTCAAGAGACCCAGTACTTC. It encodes CAISAGLAGVQETQYF.